Listed below are T cell receptor beta chains from one sample, sequenced in a study of vaccination effects on CD4 cells after COVID-19. These receptors lack a known antigen. Assay used: immunoSEQ multiplex PCR; TCRdb lists only in-frame clones, some missing. The table records approximately 29,000 clones, around 74% of them present only once. Sequences were derived from CD4+ T cells from PBMCs cultured without peptide, sampled after COVID-19 vaccination. The receptors stem from a human donor who received a COVID-19 vaccine. Both conserved end residues are part of each CDR3. Fields, in order: V gene, clone size, D gene, J gene, CDR3 length, CDR3 DNA, CDR3 protein. The D gene is left open where the match is weak. Rows may omit the clone size; those that give it use once, few, many or a size class.

V gene: TRBV7-9; clone size: .; D gene: TRBD2; J gene: TRBJ2-7; CDR3 length: 14; CDR3 DNA: TGTGCCAGCAGCCCCCGGGGGGGGAGGTACGAGCAGTACTTC; CDR3 protein: CASSPRGGRYEQYF
V gene: TRBV2; clone size: few; D gene: .; J gene: TRBJ2-7; CDR3 length: 13; CDR3 DNA: TGTGCCAGCAAAGGAGGGGGAGGCTACGAGCAGTACTTC; CDR3 protein: CASKGGGGYEQYF
V gene: TRBV7-2; clone size: .; D gene: TRBD2; J gene: TRBJ2-1; CDR3 length: 15; CDR3 DNA: TGTGCCAGCAGCTCTACTAGCGGGCAGTACAATGAGCAGTTCTTC; CDR3 protein: CASSSTSGQYNEQFF
V gene: TRBV9; clone size: .; D gene: .; J gene: TRBJ2-5; CDR3 length: 15; CDR3 DNA: TGTGCCAGCAGCGTAGCTCCACAGGGTAGTGAGACCCAGTACTTC; CDR3 protein: CASSVAPQGSETQYF
V gene: TRBV20-1; clone size: .; D gene: .; J gene: TRBJ2-3; CDR3 length: 10; CDR3 DNA: TGCAGTGCTAGCACAGATACGCAGTATTTT; CDR3 protein: CSASTDTQYF
V gene: TRBV5-1; clone size: few; D gene: .; J gene: TRBJ2-2; CDR3 length: 14; CDR3 DNA: TGCGCCAGCAAGGGGTCTCCAAACACCGGGGAGCTGTTTTTT; CDR3 protein: CASKGSPNTGELFF
V gene: TRBV3-1/TRBV3-2; clone size: .; D gene: TRBD1; J gene: TRBJ2-5; CDR3 length: 14; CDR3 DNA: TGTGCCAGCAGCCGATTTAACAGGGGCGAGACCCAGTACTTC; CDR3 protein: CASSRFNRGETQYF
V gene: TRBV10-3; clone size: .; D gene: TRBD1; J gene: TRBJ1-2; CDR3 length: 15; CDR3 DNA: TGTGCCATCAGTGAGGGACAGGGTTGGTACTATGGCTACACCTTC; CDR3 protein: CAISEGQGWYYGYTF
V gene: TRBV6-6; clone size: .; D gene: .; J gene: TRBJ2-7; CDR3 length: 13; CDR3 DNA: TGTGCCAGCAGTTACGACAGAACCTACGAGCAGTACTTC; CDR3 protein: CASSYDRTYEQYF
V gene: TRBV7-9; clone size: .; D gene: .; J gene: TRBJ2-7; CDR3 length: 14; CDR3 DNA: TGTGCCAGCAGCTTAAGAGGGGGGACTACCGAGCAGTACTTC; CDR3 protein: CASSLRGGTTEQYF
V gene: TRBV3-1/TRBV3-2; clone size: .; D gene: .; J gene: TRBJ1-1; CDR3 length: 12; CDR3 DNA: TGTGCCAGCAGCCGGCAGGACACTGAAGCTTTCTTT; CDR3 protein: CASSRQDTEAFF
V gene: TRBV24-1; clone size: .; D gene: TRBD1; J gene: TRBJ1-2; CDR3 length: 18; CDR3 DNA: TGTGCCACCAGTGATAAAGACAGGGGATCCCCATCGGACTATGGCTACACCTTC; CDR3 protein: CATSDKDRGSPSDYGYTF
V gene: TRBV6-2/TRBV6-3; clone size: .; D gene: TRBD2; J gene: TRBJ2-7; CDR3 length: 13; CDR3 DNA: TGTGCCAGCTGCCTAGCGGGGGCCTACGAGCAGTACTTC; CDR3 protein: CASCLAGAYEQYF
V gene: TRBV27; clone size: .; D gene: TRBD1; J gene: TRBJ2-1; CDR3 length: 15; CDR3 DNA: TGTGCCAGCAACCTGGGGACAGGGGAGGGCAATGAGCAGTTCTTC; CDR3 protein: CASNLGTGEGNEQFF
V gene: TRBV27; clone size: .; D gene: .; J gene: TRBJ2-7; CDR3 length: 13; CDR3 DNA: TGTGCCAGCAGTTTATCGGGTCCCTACGAGCAGTACTTC; CDR3 protein: CASSLSGPYEQYF
V gene: TRBV30; clone size: .; D gene: .; J gene: TRBJ1-2; CDR3 length: 13; CDR3 DNA: TGTGCCTGGAGTGTACCTGGAGACTATGGCTACACCTTC; CDR3 protein: CAWSVPGDYGYTF
V gene: TRBV5-1; clone size: .; D gene: .; J gene: TRBJ2-7; CDR3 length: 14; CDR3 DNA: TGCGCCAGCAGCTTGAACTTAAGGGTCACCGAGCAGTACTTC; CDR3 protein: CASSLNLRVTEQYF
V gene: TRBV14; clone size: few; D gene: TRBD1; J gene: TRBJ2-7; CDR3 length: 19; CDR3 DNA: TGTGCCAGCAGCCAAGAGCCGGGACAGGGATTCCATTCCGGGTACGAGCAGTACTTC; CDR3 protein: CASSQEPGQGFHSGYEQYF
V gene: TRBV3-1/TRBV3-2; clone size: .; D gene: TRBD1; J gene: TRBJ1-4; CDR3 length: 14; CDR3 DNA: TGTGCCAGCAGCCTACAGGGGGCAGGTGAAAAACTGTTTTTT; CDR3 protein: CASSLQGAGEKLFF
V gene: TRBV27; clone size: .; D gene: .; J gene: TRBJ1-1; CDR3 length: 17; CDR3 DNA: TGTGCCAGCAGTTTATTAGCAGGGCTCTACCGAAACACTGAAGCTTTCTTT; CDR3 protein: CASSLLAGLYRNTEAFF